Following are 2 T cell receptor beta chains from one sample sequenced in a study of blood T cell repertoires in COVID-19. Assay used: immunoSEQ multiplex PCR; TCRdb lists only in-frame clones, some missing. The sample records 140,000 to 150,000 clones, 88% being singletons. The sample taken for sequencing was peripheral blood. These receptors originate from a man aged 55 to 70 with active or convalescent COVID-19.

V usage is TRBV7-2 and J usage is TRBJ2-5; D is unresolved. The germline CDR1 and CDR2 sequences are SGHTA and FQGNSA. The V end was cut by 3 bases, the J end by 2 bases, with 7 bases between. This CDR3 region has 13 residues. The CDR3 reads CASSFGSQETQYF. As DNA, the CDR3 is TGTGCCAGCAGCTTTGGCTCTCAAGAGACCCAGTACTTC.

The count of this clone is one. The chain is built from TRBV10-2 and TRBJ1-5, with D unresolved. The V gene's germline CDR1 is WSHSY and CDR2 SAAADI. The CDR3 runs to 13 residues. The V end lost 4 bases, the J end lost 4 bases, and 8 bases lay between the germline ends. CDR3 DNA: TGCGCCAGCAGTGCAGTGTTTAATCAGCCCCAGCATTTT. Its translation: CASSAVFNQPQHF.